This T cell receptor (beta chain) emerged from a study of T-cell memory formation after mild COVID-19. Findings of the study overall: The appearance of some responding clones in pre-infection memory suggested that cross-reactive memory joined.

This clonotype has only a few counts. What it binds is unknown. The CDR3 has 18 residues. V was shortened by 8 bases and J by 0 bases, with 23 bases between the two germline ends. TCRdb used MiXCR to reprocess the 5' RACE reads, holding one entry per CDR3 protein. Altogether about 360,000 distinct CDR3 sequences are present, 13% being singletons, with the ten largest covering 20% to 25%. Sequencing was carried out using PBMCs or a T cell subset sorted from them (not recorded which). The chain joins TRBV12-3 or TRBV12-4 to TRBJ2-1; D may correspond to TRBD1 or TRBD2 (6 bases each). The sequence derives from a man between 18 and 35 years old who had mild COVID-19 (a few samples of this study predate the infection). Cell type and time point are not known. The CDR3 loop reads CASDSFGLGGSSYNEQFF. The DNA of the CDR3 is TGTGCCAGCGACAGTTTCGGTTTAGGGGGGAGCTCCTACAATGAGCAGTTCTTC.